This T cell receptor (beta chain) appears in the sequencing data of a study of blood T cell repertoires in COVID-19. The wider study: Italy, Spain and the United States were the sources of the convalescent and acute COVID-19 samples. The cDNA or gDNA used as material had been derived from T cells, B-cell-depleted T cells, or PBMCs.

The Seattle site enrolled patients during active infection and followed them longitudinally. The CDR3 extends over 16 amino acids. Trimming cost V 8 bases and J 5 bases, with 19 bases left between them. Germline CDR1 is SNHLY and CDR2 is FYNNEI. This clone was counted only a few times. TCRdb's table, derived via immunoSEQ multiplex PCR, lists solely in-frame clones and lacks some. The sample holds 150,000 or so clones, more than 75% seen once. The receptor's source is a woman in her sixties or seventies with COVID-19, enrolled during active disease. Sequencing was done on a sample of peripheral blood. This chain links TRBV2 with TRBJ1-6; possibly TRBD1 for D (6 bases). CDR3 coding DNA: TGTGCCAGCGGATTAAGGGGGAATCGGGATAATTCACCCCTCCACTTT. Translation gives CASGLRGNRDNSPLHF. Full variable domain (missing parts from reference TRBV2 and TRBJ1-6): EPEVTQTPSHQVTQMGQEVILRCVPISNHLYFYWYRQILGQKVEFLVSFYNNEISEKSEIFDDQFSVERPDGSNFTLKIRSTKLEDSAMYFCASGLRGNRDNSPLHFGNGTRLTVT.